This T cell receptor beta chain was sequenced during a study of T cell changes during pregnancy in multiple sclerosis. This table comes from immunoSEQ multiplex PCR, and its TCRdb copy is limited to in-frame clones, with some not included. The table shows under 45,000 clones, with 88% occurring only once. V lost 4 bases, J lost 6 bases, and 8 bases stayed unmatched. The CDR3 contains 16 residues. CDR1 LNHDA and CDR2 SQIVND come from the germline V gene (reference sequence). The gene calls are TRBV19 and TRBJ2-2; 10 nucleotides agree with TRBD1. This TCR was sampled from a female donor with multiple sclerosis, enrolled in a pregnancy study. The sample here was CD4+ T cells from peripheral blood mononuclear cells, taken in the second trimester of pregnancy. In DNA, the CDR3 is TGTGCCAGTAGTACCCGAACCGGGACAGGGGCCGGGGAGCTGTTTTTT. It is translated as CASSTRTGTGAGELFF.